The 11 T cell receptor beta chains given below trace back to one sample, sequenced in a study of STAT3 mutations in large granular lymphocyte leukemia. Broader study findings: Every T-LGLL patient had at least one immunodominant TCRbeta clonotype.

The assay was immunoSEQ multiplex PCR, and TCRdb's table has in-frame clones only and misses some. The repertoire holds 35,000 to 50,000 clones, with approximately 78% as singletons. These TCRs' antigens remain unknown. Material: PBMCs. The receptors were gathered from a human donor with T large granular lymphocyte leukemia. Some clones in this sample may be carry-over from other donors' samples.

V usage is TRBV10-2 and J usage is TRBJ1-1, with D maybe TRBD1 (6 bases). This CDR3 is built from 13 residues. Between the trimmed V and J ends, which lost 3 bases and 4 bases, there was a span of 9 bases. CDR1 WSHSY and CDR2 SAAADI come from the germline V gene. The CDR3 bases are TGCGCCAGCAGTGAACAGGGAGGCACTGAAGCTTTCTTT. This encodes CASSEQGGTEAFF.

Worth noting for this clone: One end of the junction does not line up with germline, which may come from a read error. This chain links TRBV7-7 with TRBJ1-5, with TRBD1 as a possible D gene (6 bases). CDR3 size: 17 residues. Germline V gene data show CDR1 as SSHAT and CDR2 as FNYEAQ (reference sequence). DNA for the CDR3: TGTGCTAGCAGCTTACGGGGGCCATGCGGAAGCAATCAGCCCCAGCATTTT. It specifies CASSLRGPCGSNQPQHF.

The chain uses TRBV11-2 and TRBJ1-2; 7 bases agree with TRBD1. The CDR3 contains 14 residues. V lost 7 bases, J lost 2 bases, and 7 bases stayed unmatched. Germline CDR1 is SGHAT and CDR2 is FQNNGV. This CDR3 reads CASTPGRGNYGYTF. The CDR3 DNA is TGTGCCAGCACCCCTGGCAGGGGGAACTATGGCTACACCTTC.

V usage is TRBV25-1 and J usage is TRBJ1-5; unclear D gene. The germline V gene has CDR1 MGHDK and CDR2 SYGVNS. V lost 3 bases to trimming and J lost 5 bases, with 11 bases between them. The CDR3 has 14 amino acids. The CDR3: CASSDGNAYQPQHF. The DNA for the CDR3 is TGTGCCAGCAGTGACGGGAACGCTTATCAGCCCCAGCATTTT. Based on the CDR3 plus reference TRBV25-1 and TRBJ1-5, the full variable domain is EADIYQTPRYLVIGTGKKITLECSQTMGHDKMYWYQQDPGMELHLIHYSYGVNSTEKGDLSSESTVSRIRTEHFPLTLESARPSHTSQYLCASSDGNAYQPQHFGDGTRLSIL.

The chain links TRBV5-4 to TRBJ2-7; perhaps D is TRBD1 or TRBD2 (5 bases each). Trimming pared 2 bases from V and 4 bases from J, leaving 10 bases between. CDR3 length: 13 residues. The V gene's germline CDR1 is SGHNT and CDR2 YYREEE (reference sequence). The CDR3 DNA reads as TGTGCCAGCAGCTTTCGAGGGGCTTACGAGCAGTACGTC. Amino acids: CASSFRGAYEQYV.

V is TRBV4-3 and J is TRBJ2-2; 7 nucleotides align to TRBD1. With 1 base clipped from V and 1 base from J, the junction kept 3 bases outside the gene matches. There are 16 residues in the CDR3. The germline gives CDR1 LGHNA, CDR2 YSLEER. The CDR3 nucleotides are TGCGCCAGCAGCCAAGTTTGGACAGGGAACACCGGGGAGCTGTTTTTT. Translation gives CASSQVWTGNTGELFF.

This clone occurred once. CDR3 sequence reads: CASSPYRQGREQYF. CDR3 nucleotide sequence: TGTGCCAGCAGTCCCTATAGACAGGGACGCGAGCAGTACTTC. This chain connects TRBV27 to TRBJ2-7; 7 nucleotides agree with TRBD1. The CDR3 is made up of 14 amino acids. V shed 5 bases, J shed 6 bases, and the junction held 10 bases outside the gene matches. The V gene's germline CDR1 is MNHEY and CDR2 SMNVEV (reference sequence).

The J gene is TRBJ1-5, the V gene TRBV9; 7 nucleotides line up with TRBD1. Germline CDR1 SGDLS, CDR2 YYNGEE. The CDR3 length is 14 residues. With 3 bases clipped from V and 3 bases from J, the junction kept 3 bases outside the gene matches. The DNA of the CDR3 is TGTGCCAGCAGCGAACAGGGGTACAATCAGCCCCAGCATTTT. Translating gives CASSEQGYNQPQHF.

This CDR3 reads CASRAAVSPLHF. The CDR3 DNA sequence: TGCGCCAGCAGAGCGGCAGTTTCACCCCTCCACTTT. The chain uses TRBV10-2 and TRBJ1-6; no clear D. The CDR3 covers 12 residues. The ends were cut back, 6 bases at V and 9 bases at J, with 9 bases in the middle. In germline, CDR1 is WSHSY, CDR2 SAAADI.

The J gene is TRBJ1-1, the V gene TRBV4-1, with unresolved D. CDR1 MGHRA and CDR2 YSYEKL come from the germline V gene. The CDR3 has 15 residues. Trimming cost V 1 base and J 0 bases, with 9 bases left between them. The CDR3 reads CASSQVPVMNTEAFF. The CDR3, as DNA: TGCGCCAGCAGCCAAGTTCCGGTCATGAACACTGAAGCTTTCTTT.

This chain connects TRBV29-1 to TRBJ1-2, with 9 nucleotides matching TRBD1. The length of the CDR3 is 13 residues. The V segment lost 7 bases and the J segment 0 bases; nucleotides outside the gene matches: 3. Germline CDR1 is SQVTM and CDR2 is ANQGSEA. The CDR3 is CSATGGANYGYTF. In nucleotides, the CDR3 is TGCAGCGCGACAGGGGGAGCTAACTATGGCTACACCTTC.